These 26 T cell receptor beta chains came from one sample sequenced in a study of a mutant IDH1 vaccine in newly diagnosed glioma. Time point noted: week 47, end of study. With topical imiquimod, each dose of the vaccine consisted of 300 ug of mutant IDH1 20-mer peptide. Some clones are missing from TCRdb's copy, which holds only in-frame ones; the method was immunoSEQ multiplex PCR. The sample carries tens of thousands of clones, about 81% recorded once. The antigens these receptors bind are not known. The starting material was PBMCs, obtained from a glioma patient whose treatment included an IDH1 peptide vaccine. These receptors were obtained from a man in his forties with glioma.

This clone was detected a few times. This chain joins TRBV7-3 and TRBJ1-1, with D tentatively TRBD1 (5 bases). Deletions cut 5 bases from V and 5 bases from J, with 15 bases between. The CDR3 has 14 amino acids. Germline V gives CDR1 SGHTA, CDR2 FQGTGA. As DNA, the CDR3 is TGTGCCAGCAGCCTTAATGGTGGGGGAACTGAAGCTTTCTTT. Amino acids: CASSLNGGGTEAFF.

This clone has a single count. The chain carries TRBV19 and TRBJ2-5; D remains unclear. The J call may be wrong; the DNA end is better matched by TRBJ2-7. Germline V gene sequence: CDR1 LNHDA, CDR2 SQIVND (reference sequence). This CDR3 spans 14 amino acids. CDR3 residues: CASSTVPPINEQYF. CDR3 nucleotide sequence: TGTGCCAGTAGTACGGTCCCACCGATTAACGAGCAGTACTTC.

The chain has TRBV7-9 and TRBJ2-3; maybe TRBD1 (5 bases). In germline, CDR1 is SEHNR, CDR2 FQNEAQ (reference sequence). Trimming left V 0 bases short and J 5 bases short, with 12 bases between. The CDR3 contains 15 residues. CDR3 nucleotides: TGTGCCAGCAGCTTAGCGGGCAGGGCAGGAGATACGCAGTATTTT. Amino acids: CASSLAGRAGDTQYF.

This clone was detected only a few times. The chain recombines TRBV7-9 with TRBJ2-3; 8 bases line up with TRBD1. V was pared by 3 bases and J by 2 bases, with 4 bases of the junction left unmatched. The CDR3 covers 15 residues. Germline V gene sequence: CDR1 SEHNR, CDR2 FQNEAQ (reference sequence). The CDR3: CASSFGQGITDTQYF. The CDR3 DNA sequence: TGTGCCAGCAGCTTCGGACAGGGAATCACAGATACGCAGTATTTT.

J is TRBJ2-2 and V is TRBV6-1; D is uncertain. Germline assignment: CDR1 MNHNS and CDR2 SASEGT. The ends were cut back, 4 bases at V and 3 bases at J, with 6 bases in the middle. This CDR3 has 13 residues. CDR3 region: CASSGLHTGELFF. As DNA, the CDR3 is TGTGCCAGCAGTGGCCTCCACACCGGGGAGCTGTTTTTT.

The genes are TRBV19 and TRBJ2-1, with no clear D. The CDR3 has 15 residues. V shed 5 bases and J shed 0 bases, with 11 bases lying between them. The germline V gene encodes CDR1 LNHDA and CDR2 SQIVND (reference sequence). Here the CDR3 reads CASSAAISSYNEQFF. The CDR3 DNA follows: TGTGCCAGTAGTGCAGCTATTAGCTCCTACAATGAGCAGTTCTTC.

This clone was detected once. The chain combines TRBV4-1 with TRBJ1-2; D is uncertain. V lost 3 bases and J lost 7, with 18 bases in between. CDR1 and CDR2 (germline): MGHRA, YSYEKL. The CDR3 loop spans 15 amino acids. CDR3 region: CASSQTGPPLGGYTF. In DNA, the CDR3 is TGCGCCAGCAGCCAGACCGGGCCGCCGCTCGGTGGCTACACCTTC.

The V call is TRBV6-5, the J call TRBJ2-7; D ambiguous. CDR3 length: 15 residues. Germline CDR1 MNHEY, CDR2 SVGAGI. The V end was cut by 6 bases, the J end by 2 bases, with 17 bases between. CDR3 loop: CASRLTPARTYEQYF. The DNA for the CDR3 is TGTGCCAGCAGACTCACCCCGGCGAGGACCTACGAGCAGTACTTC.

This clone was detected only a few times. The chain has TRBV7-2 and TRBJ2-4; TRBD1 or TRBD2 may be the D gene (6 bases each). V was cut by 1 base and J by 0 bases, with 10 bases left in between. Germline lookup yields CDR1 SGHTA and CDR2 FQGNSA. The CDR3 extends over 16 amino acids. The CDR3 sequence: CASSLEAGQAKNIQYF. The CDR3 DNA reads as TGTGCCAGCAGCTTAGAGGCGGGACAAGCCAAAAACATTCAGTACTTC.

This clone has just a few counts. V and J are TRBV5-1 and TRBJ2-3; perhaps TRBD2 as D (7 bases). This CDR3 contains 15 residues. The V and J ends lost 0 bases and 5 bases respectively, with 13 bases between them. Germline V lookup: CDR1 SGHRS, CDR2 YFSETQ. CDR3 in DNA: TGCGCCAGCAGCTTGGCCGGGGGGCATGGAGATACGCAGTATTTT. As protein: CASSLAGGHGDTQYF.

The chain combines TRBV6-4 with TRBJ1-1, with unresolved D. V lost 6 bases and J 1 base, leaving 12 bases between the germline ends. CDR3 size: 14 residues. Germline CDR1 and CDR2: MRHNA and SNTAGT. The CDR3 sequence is CASSVGLANTEAFF. CDR3 coding DNA: TGTGCCAGCAGCGTCGGGCTGGCGAACACTGAAGCTTTCTTT.

The chain is built from TRBV9 and TRBJ2-2, with D perhaps TRBD2 (6 bases). This CDR3 has 15 residues. Germline V gene lookup returns CDR1 SGDLS and CDR2 YYNGEE. V gave up 2 bases and J gave up 6 bases, with 14 bases separating them. The CDR3 DNA sequence: TGTGCCAGCAGCGTGCGGGAATCGGGGGCCGGGGAGCTGTTTTTT. Amino acid sequence: CASSVRESGAGELFF.

The J gene is TRBJ2-5, the V gene TRBV11-2; 8 bases fit TRBD1. Germline CDR1 and CDR2: SGHAT and FQNNGV. The junction had 7 bases not matched to a gene; V was cut back by 5 bases and J by 2 bases. The CDR3 extends over 15 amino acids. The CDR3 DNA sequence: TGTGCCAGCAGCGCGGGACAGGCGGTACAAGAGACCCAGTACTTC. Translating gives CASSAGQAVQETQYF.

The chain recombines TRBV30 with TRBJ2-6, with TRBD1 identical over 10 bases. After removal of 1 base from V and 4 bases from J, the junction contained 7 bases not matched to a gene. CDR3 length: 17 residues. Germline V gene sequence: CDR1 GTSNPN, CDR2 SVGIG (reference sequence). The CDR3 loop is CAWSAGTGAVGANVLTF. CDR3 in DNA: TGTGCCTGGAGTGCCGGGACAGGGGCGGTGGGGGCCAACGTCCTGACTTTC. Together with reference TRBV30 and TRBJ2-6, the CDR3 gives the full variable domain: SQTIHQWPATLVQPVGSPLSLECTVEGTSNPNLYWYRQAAGRGLQLLFYSVGIGQISSEVPQNLSASRPQDRQFILSSKKLLLSDSGFYLCAWSAGTGAVGANVLTFGAGSRLTVL.

The chain carries TRBV6-5 and TRBJ2-5; the D is unclear. V was cut by 2 bases and J by 5 bases, with 3 bases left in between. The CDR3 is made up of 11 amino acids. CDR1 is MNHEY and CDR2 is SVGAGI in the germline V gene. CDR3 loop: CASSYGETQYF. The CDR3 nucleotides are TGTGCCAGCAGTTACGGTGAGACCCAGTACTTC.

The chain uses TRBV7-8 and TRBJ1-4, with 9 bases matching TRBD1. The CDR3 sequence is 15 residues long. The germline V gene encodes CDR1 SGHVS and CDR2 FQNEAQ. V shed 5 bases and J 10 bases; nucleotides not matched to a gene: 11. CDR3 region: CASSPGTGISPKLFF. As DNA, the CDR3 is TGTGCCAGCAGCCCTGGGACAGGGATATCACCAAAACTGTTTTTT.

V usage is TRBV15 and J usage is TRBJ2-6; D is possibly TRBD1 (6 bases). CDR3 length: 14 amino acids. The germline gives CDR1 LNHNV, CDR2 YYDKDF (reference sequence). The V and J ends lost 4 bases and 3 bases respectively, with 7 bases between them. CDR3 residues: CATSTGDGANVLTF. The CDR3 nucleotides are TGTGCCACCAGCACAGGGGATGGGGCCAACGTCCTGACTTTC.

V and J are TRBV13 and TRBJ2-2, with 9 bases that match TRBD1. V was pared by 4 bases and J by 4 bases, with 4 bases of the junction left unmatched. The CDR3 is 15 residues long. The germline gives CDR1 PRHDT, CDR2 FYEKMQ (reference sequence). The CDR3 is CASSWDRASTGELFF. In DNA, the CDR3 is TGTGCCAGCAGCTGGGACAGGGCTTCCACCGGGGAGCTGTTTTTT.

The rearrangement uses TRBV5-1 and TRBJ1-2; no clear D. Trimming took off 0 bases at V and 1 base at J, with 13 bases between the two ends. This CDR3 spans 16 amino acids. Germline loops: CDR1 SGHRS, CDR2 YFSETQ. CDR3 bases: TGCGCCAGCAGCTTGGGTGGTGGTCGTGATAACTATGGCTACACCTTC. Translating it yields CASSLGGGRDNYGYTF.

This clone was recorded only once. The V and J genes are TRBV4-3 and TRBJ2-1; 11 positions agree with TRBD2. The junction had 4 bases not matched to a gene; V was cut back by 6 bases and J by 3 bases. CDR1 and CDR2 (germline): LGHNA, YSLEER. The CDR3 totals 15 residues. The CDR3 spells CASSTGLADYNEQFF. CDR3 coding DNA: TGCGCCAGCAGTACGGGACTAGCGGACTACAATGAGCAGTTCTTC.

The chain has TRBV7-2 and TRBJ2-1, with a weak D call TRBD2 (7 bases). V was cut by 2 bases and J by 14 bases, with 22 bases left in between. Germline CDR1 SGHTA, CDR2 FQGNSA. The CDR3 is made up of 15 amino acids. CDR3 region: CASSLQGLAGETEFF. The CDR3 nucleotides read TGTGCCAGCAGCTTACAGGGGTTAGCGGGCGAAACAGAGTTCTTC.

This rearrangement joins TRBV28 to TRBJ2-5; 9 bases map to TRBD1. The CDR3 runs to 16 residues. V was clipped by 3 bases and J by 5 bases; unmatched bases: 10. The V gene's germline CDR1 is MDHEN and CDR2 SYDVKM. The CDR3 sequence: CASSLSPQGARETQYF. The CDR3 nucleotides are TGTGCCAGCAGTTTGTCCCCACAGGGGGCGCGTGAGACCCAGTACTTC. Based on the CDR3 plus reference TRBV28 and TRBJ2-5, the full variable domain is DVKVTQSSRYLVKRTGEKVFLECVQDMDHENMFWYRQDPGLGLRLIYFSYDVKMKEKGDIPEGYSVSREKKERFSLILESASTNQTSMYLCASSLSPQGARETQYFGPGTRLLVL.

V and J are TRBV29-1 and TRBJ1-2; D is undetermined. The CDR3 is made up of 14 amino acids. Germline assignment: CDR1 SQVTM and CDR2 ANQGSEA. The V gene lost 0 bases and the J gene lost 4 bases, with 12 bases spanning the gap. The CDR3 region has the DNA TGCAGCGTTGAAGATCCTGAGCTGCCCTATGGCTACACCTTC. This translates into CSVEDPELPYGYTF.

The J gene is TRBJ2-1, the V gene TRBV4-3, with D uncertain. Germline values: CDR1 LGHNA, CDR2 YSLEER. V lost 0 bases, J lost 1 base, and 7 bases lay in between. The CDR3 runs to 15 residues. CDR3 protein: CASSQERKSYNEQFF. The CDR3 DNA sequence: TGCGCCAGCAGCCAAGAGCGGAAGTCCTACAATGAGCAGTTCTTC.

At least ten counts were recorded for this clone. This chain's CDR3 is CASTPGQENTEAFF. The CDR3 DNA reads as TGTGCCAGCACCCCGGGACAGGAGAACACTGAAGCTTTCTTT. The rearrangement links TRBV5-4 to TRBJ1-1; TRBD1 aligns across 8 bases. Germline V CDR1 and CDR2: SGHNT, YYREEE (reference sequence). Trimming removed 6 bases from V and 1 base from J; junction bases left unmatched: 5. CDR3 length: 14 residues.

V is TRBV30 and J is TRBJ2-6; D uncertain. The V end lost 5 bases, the J end lost 4 bases, and 15 bases lay between the germline ends. Germline-derived CDR1 and CDR2 are GTSNPN and SVGIG (reference sequence). The CDR3 contains 15 residues. CDR3 sequence: CAWDRADSGANVLTF. CDR3 DNA sequence: TGTGCCTGGGACCGGGCAGATTCCGGGGCCAACGTCCTGACTTTC.